The next 29 T cell receptor beta chains were all read from a single sample in a study of Ad26.COV2.S vaccination and SARS-CoV-2 variants. The protocol was immunoSEQ multiplex PCR, while the TCRdb copy is restricted to in-frame clones and leaves out a portion. This table has some 340,000 clones, around 84% appearing once. Treatment here: 15 to 20 received Ad26.COV2.S at low or high dose, single or two shots; 5 received placebo; per-sample allocation not given. Specimen acquisition occurred on day 63 following the initial vaccine or placebo injection. The specimen comprised peripheral blood, sampled in a trial of Ad26.COV2.S vaccine versus placebo. The receptor set was obtained from a person between 18 and 65 years old who received the Ad26.COV2.S COVID-19 vaccine or a placebo.

The chain uses TRBV4-2 and TRBJ2-1; D not certain. Germline V gene data show CDR1 as LGHNA and CDR2 as YNFKEQ. The CDR3 is made up of 15 amino acids. Trimming took off 2 bases at V and 3 bases at J, with 11 bases between the two ends. CDR3 bases: TGTGCCAGCAGCCAACAAAGACAAATCTACAATGAGCAGTTCTTC. Translated: CASSQQRQIYNEQFF.

The chain combines TRBV5-1 with TRBJ2-3; tentative D call: TRBD2 (6 bases). With 4 bases removed from V and 2 bases from J, the gap between germline ends came to 17 bases. The CDR3 consists of 16 residues. The germline CDR1 and CDR2 sequences are SGHRS and YFSETQ. This chain's CDR3 is CASSLAGGASTDTQYF. The CDR3 DNA follows: TGCGCCAGCAGCCTGGCTGGCGGGGCTTCCACAGATACGCAGTATTTT.

The chain joins TRBV6-5 to TRBJ2-7; 12 bases fit TRBD2. Germline values: CDR1 MNHEY, CDR2 SVGAGI. The CDR3 has 16 amino acids. With 4 bases clipped from V and 2 bases from J, the junction kept 6 bases outside the gene matches. Written as DNA, the CDR3 is TGTGCCAGCAGTTCCATACTAGCGGGGGGACCCTACGAGCAGTACTTC. This sequence encodes CASSSILAGGPYEQYF.

The rearrangement links TRBV18 to TRBJ1-2; a weak D match, TRBD1 (6 bases). Trimming took 3 bases from V and 8 from J, leaving 13 bases between them. The length of the CDR3 is 13 residues. Germline CDR1 and CDR2: KGHSH and LQKENI. In DNA, the CDR3 is TGTGCCAGCTCACCGGAGGACAGTCAAGGCTACACCTTC. Protein product: CASSPEDSQGYTF.

The chain carries TRBV12-5 and TRBJ1-4, with 11 bases matching TRBD1. V lost 6 bases and J lost 5; bases outside the gene matches: 5. Germline-derived CDR1 and CDR2 are LGHNT and FRNRAP. The CDR3 is made up of 15 amino acids. CDR3 sequence (DNA): TGTGCTAGTGGGAGGACAGGGGGCTTGAATGAAAAACTGTTTTTT. This gives the protein CASGRTGGLNEKLFF.

V gene TRBV7-2 combines with J gene TRBJ2-3; D perhaps matches TRBD2 (7 bases). Germline CDR1 reads SGHTA; CDR2 reads FQGNSA. The CDR3 runs 18 residues. With 3 bases removed from V and 1 base from J, the gap between germline ends came to 20 bases. Here the CDR3 reads CASSFYWGGQTRTDTQYF. CDR3 in DNA: TGTGCCAGCAGCTTCTACTGGGGGGGCCAAACCCGCACAGATACGCAGTATTTT.

In this sample, this clone turned up a few times. The CDR3 DNA follows: TGTGCCAGCAGCGGACAGGGCGGCAATCAGCCCCAGCATTTT. This translates into CASSGQGGNQPQHF. This chain uses TRBV25-1 with TRBJ1-5; 8 positions match TRBD1. V gave up 6 bases and J gave up 2 bases; unmatched junction bases: 3. This CDR3 region has 14 residues. Germline V gene lookup returns CDR1 MGHDK and CDR2 SYGVNS.

Only a few counts were recorded for this clone. The V and J genes are TRBV2 and TRBJ2-5; a weak D match, TRBD2 (5 bases). The V gene lost 5 bases and the J gene lost 5 bases, with 18 bases spanning the gap. Per germline, CDR1 SNHLY and CDR2 FYNNEI. The CDR3 consists of 15 residues. CDR3 sequence (DNA): TGTGCCAGCAGTTCGAATAGGCTAGCAGTCGAGACCCAGTACTTC. It codes for CASSSNRLAVETQYF.

This chain links TRBV10-3 with TRBJ1-1, with D uncertain. Trimming pared 6 bases from V and 6 bases from J, leaving 8 bases between. Germline CDR1 is ENHRY and CDR2 is SYGVKD. This CDR3 contains 11 residues. For the CDR3, the DNA is TGTGCCATCAGAACAAACGCTGAAGCTTTCTTT. As protein: CAIRTNAEAFF.

This chain uses TRBV6-1 with TRBJ1-1, with D maybe TRBD1 (5 bases). The CDR3 loop spans 13 amino acids. From germline, CDR1 is MNHNS and CDR2 SASEGT. V shed 2 bases and J shed 8 bases, with 12 bases lying between them. CDR3 sequence reads: CASSESAGWEAFF. The DNA of the CDR3 is TGTGCCAGCAGTGAATCGGCAGGGTGGGAAGCTTTCTTT.

This chain uses TRBV7-2 with TRBJ1-5; D is possibly TRBD1 (6 bases). The CDR3 contains 16 residues. V was clipped by 1 base and J by 9 bases, with 19 bases between them. CDR1 SGHTA and CDR2 FQGNSA come from the germline V gene. Here the CDR3 reads CASSLVGATLYRPQHF. In nucleotides, the CDR3 is TGTGCCAGCAGCTTAGTGGGGGCCACTTTATATCGGCCCCAGCATTTT.

The V call is TRBV5-1, the J call TRBJ2-1, with 7 bases lining up with TRBD1. V was pared by 6 bases and J by 6 bases, with 12 bases of the junction left unmatched. This CDR3 is 15 amino acids long. CDR1 and CDR2 (germline): SGHRS, YFSETQ. The CDR3 bases are TGCGCCAGCACCCTCGGACAGTACAGGGGCAATGAGCAGTTCTTC. Its translation is CASTLGQYRGNEQFF.

J is TRBJ1-1 and V is TRBV15, with D tentatively TRBD1 (5 bases). CDR1 and CDR2 (germline): LNHNV, YYDKDF (reference sequence). This CDR3 spans 17 amino acids. The ends were cut back, 3 bases at V and 1 base at J, with 18 bases in the middle. CDR3 DNA: TGTGCCACCAGCAGTAATCCCCGGGGCCAATCGAACACTGAAGCTTTCTTT. Protein: CATSSNPRGQSNTEAFF. The whole variable domain, filled in from reference TRBV15 and TRBJ1-1, reads DAMVIQNPRYQVTQFGKPVTLSCSQTLNHNVMYWYQQKSSQAPKLLFHYYDKDFNNEADTPDNFQSRRPNTSFCFLDIRSPGLGDTAMYLCATSSNPRGQSNTEAFFGQGTRLTVV.

The rearrangement uses TRBV12-3 or TRBV12-4 and TRBJ2-2; TRBD2 aligns across 8 bases. This CDR3 is 12 amino acids long. J lost 11 bases, V lost 6 bases, and 5 bases had no gene match. In DNA, the CDR3 is TGTGCCAGCAGCATCGGGGGGGACGAGCTGTTTTTT. Its protein is CASSIGGDELFF.

About this clone: The same CDR3 also results from other DNA sequences found in this sample. V usage is TRBV5-1 and J usage is TRBJ2-3; no clear D. Germline V CDR1 and CDR2: SGHRS, YFSETQ. V shed 1 base and J shed 4 bases, with 13 bases lying between them. There are 15 residues in the CDR3. In nucleotides, the CDR3 is TGCGCCAGCAGCTTGTCCGGTTCGGGCGCAGATACGCAGTATTTT. This codes for CASSLSGSGADTQYF.

The J gene is TRBJ2-7, the V gene TRBV7-2, with 7 nucleotides matching TRBD1. The CDR3 length is 15 residues. The germline V gene encodes CDR1 SGHTA and CDR2 FQGNSA. Germline trimming cut 6 bases from V and 2 bases from J; bases unmatched to any gene: 10. The CDR3 DNA is TGTGCCAGCAGAACCCCCGGGACAGAAACCTACGAGCAGTACTTC. This encodes CASRTPGTETYEQYF. Drawing the rest from reference TRBV7-2 and TRBJ2-7, the complete variable domain is GAGVSQSPSNKVTEKGKDVELRCDPISGHTALYWYRQSLGQGLEFLIYFQGNSAPDKSGLPSDRFSAERTGGSVSTLTIQRTQQEDSAVYLCASRTPGTETYEQYFGPGTRLTVT.

This rearrangement joins TRBV7-2 to TRBJ2-3; no definite D call. The V gene's germline CDR1 is SGHTA and CDR2 FQGNSA. The CDR3 extends over 15 amino acids. The V end was cut by 0 bases, the J end by 1 base, with 8 bases between. The CDR3 DNA sequence: TGTGCCAGCAGCTTAGCCCCCGGCCGCACAGATACGCAGTATTTT. Translating it yields CASSLAPGRTDTQYF.

This clone has a count of ten or more. This rearrangement joins TRBV15 to TRBJ1-1, with TRBD1 as a possible D gene (5 bases). Trimming shortened V by 0 bases and J by 7 bases, and 12 bases separated the two germline ends. The CDR3 sequence is 14 residues long. Germline CDR1 is LNHNV and CDR2 is YYDKDF (reference sequence). The chain's CDR3 is CATSREQERFEAFF. CDR3 nucleotides: TGTGCCACCAGCAGAGAACAGGAACGGTTTGAAGCTTTCTTT.

This chain joins TRBV2 and TRBJ2-3, with D possibly TRBD2 on 6 matching bases. V shed 8 bases and J shed 4 bases, with 16 bases lying between them. The CDR3 length is 14 residues. CDR1 SNHLY and CDR2 FYNNEI come from the germline V gene. CDR3 DNA sequence: TGTGCCAGCCAGCGGGTGGGCTCTGCAGATACGCAGTATTTT. This sequence encodes CASQRVGSADTQYF.

The chain is built from TRBV5-1 and TRBJ2-7, with 9 positions matching TRBD2. CDR3 size: 15 residues. From germline, CDR1 is SGHRS and CDR2 YFSETQ. V lost 0 bases and J lost 9; bases outside the gene matches: 10. The CDR3 DNA is TGCGCCAGCAGCTTGGAGGGACTAGCAACCAAAATGCAGTACTTC. Its translation: CASSLEGLATKMQYF.

In this sample, this clone turned up once. V is TRBV19 and J is TRBJ1-1, with no clear D. V was shortened by 3 bases and J by 2 bases, with 19 bases between the two germline ends. The CDR3 extends over 17 amino acids. Germline V CDR1 and CDR2: LNHDA, SQIVND (reference sequence). The CDR3, as DNA: TGTGCCAGTAGTATTTTGGCGGGGTCCAACTACAACACTGAAGCTTTCTTT. Translated: CASSILAGSNYNTEAFF.

This chain uses TRBV7-9 with TRBJ2-1; TRBD2 might be the D (5 bases). Germline V lookup: CDR1 SEHNR, CDR2 FQNEAQ (reference sequence). V was clipped by 7 bases and J by 4 bases, with 17 bases between them. CDR3 length equals 15 residues. The CDR3 loop reads CASTAERAIYNEQFF. The CDR3, as DNA: TGTGCCAGCACCGCGGAGAGGGCGATTTACAATGAGCAGTTCTTC. Based on the CDR3 plus reference TRBV7-9 and TRBJ2-1, the full variable domain is DTGVSQNPRHKITKRGQNVTFRCDPISEHNRLYWYRQTLGQGPEFLTYFQNEAQLEKSRLLSDRFSAERPKGSFSTLEIQRTEQGDSAMYLCASTAERAIYNEQFFGPGTRLTVL.

The V call is TRBV5-1, the J call TRBJ2-2, with TRBD1 matching 7 bases. Germline trimming cut 0 bases from V and 1 base from J; bases unmatched to any gene: 3. Germline lookup yields CDR1 SGHRS and CDR2 YFSETQ. The CDR3 is 16 residues long. CDR3 in DNA: TGCGCCAGCAGCTTGGGGGACAGAGAGAACACCGGGGAGCTGTTTTTT. Translation gives CASSLGDRENTGELFF.

This clone was seen only once. The V gene is TRBV5-4, the J gene TRBJ1-1; 7 bases agree with TRBD1. Germline V gene data show CDR1 as SGHNT and CDR2 as YYREEE (reference sequence). Germline trimming cut 4 bases from V and 1 base from J; bases unmatched to any gene: 4. The CDR3 is made up of 14 amino acids. CDR3 DNA: TGTGCCAGCAGCGAGGGACAGAAGAACACTGAAGCTTTCTTT. This gives the protein CASSEGQKNTEAFF.

This clone showed up just once. The J gene is TRBJ2-7, the V gene TRBV29-1, with D possibly being TRBD2 (5 bases). Germline V gene data show CDR1 as SQVTM and CDR2 as ANQGSEA. The CDR3 is 11 amino acids. V was cut by 6 bases and J by 4 bases, with 10 bases left in between. This CDR3 is CSVRRDYEQYF. The CDR3 DNA sequence: TGCAGCGTAAGACGGGATTACGAGCAGTACTTC.

The chain combines TRBV6-5 with TRBJ2-5; 8 nucleotides match TRBD1. Germline V CDR1 and CDR2: MNHEY, SVGAGI. J gave up 1 base and V 1 base, and 5 bases lay outside the gene matches. This CDR3 contains 16 residues. CDR3 in amino acids: CASSYWDRYFQETQYF. The CDR3 bases are TGTGCCAGCAGTTACTGGGACAGGTATTTCCAAGAGACCCAGTACTTC.

The chain is built from TRBV11-2 and TRBJ1-1, with 8 bases aligning to TRBD1. The CDR3 covers 15 residues. Germline V gives CDR1 SGHAT, CDR2 FQNNGV. Trimming at V came to 1 base and at J to 6 bases, leaving 7 bases not matched to a gene. The CDR3 loop reads CASSLGDRGWAEAFF. As DNA, the CDR3 is TGTGCCAGCAGCTTAGGAGACAGGGGATGGGCTGAAGCTTTCTTT.

The rearrangement links TRBV4-2 to TRBJ2-1; possible D gene TRBD2, 6 bases. The length of the CDR3 is 14 residues. V was cut by 0 bases and J by 6 bases, with 9 bases left in between. Looked up from germline, CDR1 is LGHNA and CDR2 is YNFKEQ. The CDR3 spells CASSQERLGNEQFF. The CDR3 nucleotides are TGTGCCAGCAGCCAAGAACGACTAGGCAATGAGCAGTTCTTC.

The DNA for the CDR3 is TGTGCCAGCAGCGGGAGAGGGGGCGGCCACGAGAACAATGAGCAGTTCTTC. Translated, it gives CASSGRGGGHENNEQFF. The V gene is TRBV11-3, the J gene TRBJ2-1, with 7 bases identical to TRBD1. V shed 5 bases, J shed 5 bases, and the junction held 15 bases outside the gene matches. This CDR3 region has 17 residues. Looked up from germline, CDR1 is SGHNT and CDR2 is YENEEA.